This TCR beta chain is from a study of OX40 agonist ivuxolimab in advanced cancers. The repertoire was sequenced with immunoSEQ multiplex PCR; TCRdb's copy has only in-frame clones and lacks some. The sample includes about 43,000 clones, roughly 94% of them seen just once. In germline, CDR1 is LNHDA, CDR2 SQIVND (reference sequence). V gave up 5 bases and J gave up 0 bases, with 19 bases separating them. CDR3 size: 18 residues. Material: CD4+ or CD8+ T cells sorted from blood, obtained in a trial of the OX40 agonist ivuxolimab. The receptor was isolated from an adult with an advanced solid tumor such as melanoma, head and neck, liver or kidney cancer. The rearrangement joins TRBV19 to TRBJ2-2; D ambiguous. The CDR3 DNA sequence: TGTGCCAGTAGTCCGATCGCCCCGACACTAACGAACACCGGGGAGCTGTTTTTT. Its translation is CASSPIAPTLTNTGELFF.